This T cell receptor (beta chain) was captured by sequencing in a study of blood T cell repertoires in COVID-19. Study overall: COVID-19 samples collected from the United States, Italy and Spain covered acute and convalescent phases. PBMCs, B-cell-depleted T cells, or T cells provided the cDNA or gDNA that made up the material.

This clone appeared a single time. Using immunoSEQ multiplex PCR, the repertoire was profiled, and TCRdb retains in-frame clones only, with some absent. The sample yields approximately 12,000 clones, about 92% seen once. The sequenced sample consisted of peripheral blood. This TCR was recovered from a man in his 70s with active COVID-19.

The chain's CDR3 is CASSRDRKETQYF. In DNA, the CDR3 is TGTGCCAGCAGCCGGGACAGGAAAGAGACCCAGTACTTC. The genes are TRBV5-4 and TRBJ2-5; 8 nucleotides agree with TRBD1. With 4 bases clipped from V and 3 bases from J, the junction kept 2 bases outside the gene matches. Germline lookup yields CDR1 SGHNT and CDR2 YYREEE (reference sequence). CDR3 length: 13 residues. Supplemented by reference TRBV5-4 and TRBJ2-5, the full variable domain reads ETGVTQSPTHLIKTRGQQVTLRCSSQSGHNTVSWYQQALGQGPQFIFQYYREEENGRGNFPPRFSGLQFPNYSSELNVNALELDDSALYLCASSRDRKETQYFGPGTRLLVL.